This T cell receptor beta chain was captured in a study of blood T cells in healthy people across ages. This clonotype was found a few times. Using a J-beta primer mix together with a sample-barcoded 5' primer, a second PCR was run for about 6 to 12 cycles. TCRdb passed the 5' RACE reads through MiXCR, listing each CDR3 protein once. Among about 800,000 distinct CDR3 sequences listed, around 25% were seen once. Germline V gene data show CDR1 as SGHTA and CDR2 as FQGNSA. The V gene lost 1 base and the J gene lost 5 bases, with 11 bases spanning the gap. The CDR3 spans 14 residues. This sample was shared with a second study, whose subject was T cells of mothers and their children.

The chain uses TRBV7-2 and TRBJ2-5; D is tentatively TRBD1 or TRBD2 (5 bases each). The sequenced material came from blood. This TCR was recovered from a boy aged 5 to 17 in good health. In nucleotides, the CDR3 is TGTGCCAGCAGCTTAGTAACGGGGCCGGAGACCCAGTACTTC. Translating it yields CASSLVTGPETQYF.